These 16 T cell receptor beta chains share one sample of origin, sequenced in a study of T-cell memory formation after mild COVID-19. TCRdb independently ran MiXCR on the 5' RACE reads; one entry per CDR3 protein. The sample includes around 300,000 distinct CDR3 sequences, roughly 13% of them seen just once. Sequencing was done on a sample of PBMCs or a T cell subset sorted from them (not recorded which). These receptors were collected from a man aged 18 to 29 who had mild COVID-19 (a few samples of this study predate the infection). Cell type and time point are not known.

This chain connects TRBV9 to TRBJ2-1; 7 positions agree with TRBD1. Germline loops: CDR1 SGDLS, CDR2 YYNGEE. The CDR3 is made up of 15 amino acids. The V gene end was trimmed by 2 bases and the J gene end by 4 bases; junction bases not matched to a gene: 6. CDR3 DNA: TGTGCCAGCAGCGTCGCAGGGGGTGTATACAATGAGCAGTTCTTC. As protein: CASSVAGGVYNEQFF.

The rearrangement joins TRBV20-1 to TRBJ2-7; D not resolved. Germline V gene lookup returns CDR1 DFQATT and CDR2 SNEGSKA (reference sequence). CDR3 length: 12 residues. The V and J ends lost 6 bases and 2 bases respectively, with 11 bases between them. CDR3 nucleotide sequence: TGCAGTGCAGGGCTAACGCCCTACGAGCAGTACTTC. Residues: CSAGLTPYEQYF.

The chain links TRBV11-2 to TRBJ2-3; D gene ambiguous. This CDR3 has 11 residues. Per the germline V gene, CDR1 is SGHAT and CDR2 is FQNNGV. Trimming pared 10 bases from V and 5 bases from J, leaving 10 bases between. The CDR3 protein is CATRLQDTQYF. CDR3 in DNA: TGTGCCACCCGCCTACAAGATACGCAGTATTTT.

Ten or more counts support this clonotype. The chain carries TRBV20-1 and TRBJ2-1, with 14 bases that match TRBD2. CDR3 size: 14 residues. With V trimmed by 5 bases and J by 8 bases, 5 bases remained unmatched. Per the germline V gene, CDR1 is DFQATT and CDR2 is SNEGSKA (reference sequence). In DNA form, the CDR3 reads TGCAGTGCTGTGACTAGCGGGGGGGCCGATGAGCAGTTCTTC. Amino acids: CSAVTSGGADEQFF.

V gene TRBV6-1 combines with J gene TRBJ2-3; D is perhaps TRBD2 (6 bases). Trimming removed 2 bases at V and 2 bases at J, with 8 bases between. Germline loops: CDR1 MNHNS, CDR2 SASEGT. The CDR3 has 14 amino acids. The CDR3 DNA is TGTGCCAGCAGTGAACCGGGACTCACAGATACGCAGTATTTT. Translating gives CASSEPGLTDTQYF.

This chain connects TRBV27 to TRBJ1-1; D is unclear. V lost 4 bases to trimming and J lost 6 bases, with 18 bases between them. CDR3 size: 15 residues. Germline assignment: CDR1 MNHEY and CDR2 SMNVEV (reference sequence). DNA of the CDR3: TGTGCCAGCAGTTCCGGGGTTTACATGGCCTCTGAAGCTTTCTTT. Encoded protein: CASSSGVYMASEAFF.

V gene TRBV19 combines with J gene TRBJ2-7; the match to TRBD2 covers 7 bases. V was clipped by 2 bases and J by 2 bases; unmatched bases: 3. The length of the CDR3 is 14 residues. The V gene's germline CDR1 is LNHDA and CDR2 SQIVND (reference sequence). The CDR3 is CASSIIGLAYEQYF. For the CDR3, the DNA is TGTGCCAGTAGTATAATCGGACTAGCCTACGAGCAGTACTTC.

The chain has TRBV6-2 or TRBV6-3 and TRBJ2-7; possibly TRBD1 for D (6 bases). CDR1 is MNHEY, CDR2 SVGEGT, per germline. The CDR3 runs to 14 residues. V was clipped by 5 bases and J by 2 bases, with 13 bases between them. This CDR3 reads CASSEDRSTYEQYV. As DNA, the CDR3 is TGTGCCAGCAGTGAGGACAGATCTACCTACGAGCAGTACGTC.

V gene TRBV28 combines with J gene TRBJ2-1, with unresolved D. V was trimmed by 6 bases and J by 2 bases, leaving 14 bases between them. Germline V gene lookup returns CDR1 MDHEN and CDR2 SYDVKM. This CDR3 has 15 amino acids. CDR3 nucleotide sequence: TGTGCCAGCAGCCCACCCCCGCGAACCTACAATGAGCAGTTCTTC. It is translated as CASSPPPRTYNEQFF. The full variable domain, in which reference TRBV28 and TRBJ2-1 provide the parts outside the CDR3, is DVKVTQSSRYLVKRTGEKVFLECVQDMDHENMFWYRQDPGLGLRLIYFSYDVKMKEKGDIPEGYSVSREKKERFSLILESASTNQTSMYLCASSPPPRTYNEQFFGPGTRLTVL.

This clonotype was recorded at least ten times. In nucleotides, the CDR3 is TGTGCCAGCAGTCAGCAGGGACAAGAGACCCAGTACTTC. Residues: CASSQQGQETQYF. V and J are TRBV28 and TRBJ2-5; D might be TRBD1 (5 bases). CDR1 and CDR2 (germline): MDHEN, SYDVKM. The CDR3 length is 13 residues. V was cut by 5 bases and J by 2 bases, with 9 bases left in between.

J is TRBJ1-1 and V is TRBV6-6, with D unresolved. The CDR3 covers 13 residues. Germline CDR1 and CDR2: MNHNY and SVGAGI (reference sequence). V was shortened by 10 bases and J by 4 bases, with 16 bases between the two germline ends. Here the CDR3 DNA reads TGTGCCACCGAGGGAGGGTATGGCACTGAAGCTTTCTTT. It encodes CATEGGYGTEAFF.

This clonotype has just a few counts. The chain recombines TRBV20-1 with TRBJ1-5, with 7 bases identical to TRBD1. The CDR3 totals 16 residues. The junction had 12 bases not matched to a gene; V was cut back by 0 bases and J by 7 bases. From germline, CDR1 is DFQATT and CDR2 SNEGSKA (reference sequence). The CDR3 region is CSARDLQGNRGQPQHF. The CDR3 DNA reads TGCAGTGCTAGAGACTTACAGGGGAATCGAGGACAGCCCCAGCATTTT.

This chain uses TRBV29-1 with TRBJ2-2, with 7 bases matching TRBD2. This CDR3 is 14 amino acids long. Losses at the gene ends were 5 bases for V and 4 bases for J; bases not matched to a gene: 7. CDR1 is SQVTM, CDR2 ANQGSEA, per germline. The CDR3, as DNA: TGCAGCGTTCAGCCGGGACTACCCACCGGGGAGCTGTTTTTT. Its protein product is CSVQPGLPTGELFF.

This chain links TRBV7-3 with TRBJ2-1, with TRBD2 matching 9 bases. The CDR3 extends over 15 amino acids. Germline lookup yields CDR1 SGHTA and CDR2 FQGTGA. The V gene end was trimmed by 1 base and the J gene end by 8 bases; junction bases not matched to a gene: 6. CDR3 DNA sequence: TGTGCCAGCAGCTTAATGGCTAGCGGGGTCGATGAGCAGTTCTTC. Its translation is CASSLMASGVDEQFF.

This clonotype was detected only a few times. As DNA, the CDR3 is TGTGCCAGCAGTTCCGTCGGGGGGCGATTCTATGGCTACACCTTC. Its protein product is CASSSVGGRFYGYTF. This chain joins TRBV6-5 and TRBJ1-2; weak D call: TRBD1 (6 bases). The germline CDR1 and CDR2 sequences are MNHEY and SVGAGI. V was cut by 4 bases and J by 4 bases, with 16 bases left in between. The CDR3 is 15 amino acids.

This clonotype was found many times. This rearrangement joins TRBV7-3 to TRBJ2-1, with 8 bases lining up with TRBD1. The CDR3 contains 13 residues. After removal of 5 bases from V and 7 bases from J, the junction contained 4 bases not matched to a gene. CDR1 and CDR2 from the germline V gene are SGHTA and FQGTGA. In nucleotides, the CDR3 is TGTGCCAGCAGCGGACAGGGTTTGAATGAGCAGTTCTTC. It is translated as CASSGQGLNEQFF.